This TCR beta chain was found in a study of beta chain features in type 1 diabetes listed by TCRdb under 2018. For context, the study as a whole: Patients and healthy donors did not differ in mean age, gender distribution, total cell number or subset yield. A total of approximately 100,000,000 sorted cells were examined across all samples, and the number of cells per subset was strongly correlated with RNA yield. In the study, recently diagnosed type 1 diabetes patients and matched healthy donors were compared on the TCRB repertoires of their sorted circulating CD4+ T cell subsets. Regulatory and stem cell-like memory subsets were isolated from only 8 patients and roughly 8 healthy donors, whereas naive and central memory subsets came from all 30 or so donors.

A few counts support this clone. Its antigen has not been determined. No much larger clone exists at a distance of one base, and base qualities are not known. Results the study describes overall, beyond this receptor: PCR may preferentially amplify shorter templates, but because patient and control samples were amplified and corrected together, any resulting skew would affect both groups equally. Because cDNA rather than genomic DNA was sequenced, highly expressing activated cells could have been over-represented, although no difference in activation and CD3 levels was found between groups. Naive, central memory and regulatory TCRB repertoires appeared to be more alike among patients than among healthy donors. Only small numbers of individuals were included in the HLA sub-analyses, which left unresolved whether HLA type had any influence on TCRB rearrangement. In all four CD4+ subsets, TCRB CDR3 length was moderately but significantly shorter in type 1 diabetes patients. Fewer insertions and more nucleotide deletions at VDJ recombination sites were observed in patients with type 1 diabetes, implying thymic rearrangement abnormalities.

The cysteine opens and the phenylalanine closes a CDR3 of 16 amino acids. The kept DNA is CDR3 alone, 48 bases in frame from the first base. V and J are truncated by 5 bases and 5 bases respectively, leaving an intervening sequence of 18 bases. In the germline V gene (reference sequence), CDR1 corresponds to PRHDT and CDR2 to FYEKMQ. A single peripheral blood draw of about 116 mL on average was collected from each donor into heparinised tubes. Naive, central memory, regulatory and stem cell-like memory CD4+ T cells were sorted on a BD FACSAria II using a panel including CD45RO, CCR7, CD25, CD127, CD95 and CD27. Every sorted population had a purity above 95%. PBMCs were isolated immediately by Lymphoprep density gradient centrifugation and stained directly without culture. To minimize batch effects, samples were stained and sorted in pairs, one healthy donor with one patient per experiment. The entire isolated RNA was reverse transcribed using the High Capacity cDNA Reverse Transcription Kit, and thus expressed TCRB transcripts were sequenced. Deep immunoSEQ sequencing was performed on naive, central memory and regulatory T cell samples, with an average of around 3.5 million total reads per sample. Sorted cells were lysed in RLT buffer, and RNA was extracted using DNase-treated RNeasy Micro or Mini kits according to cell number. To prevent cross-contamination, every cell subset was processed on its own, while patient and healthy donor samples were processed together. TCRB sequences were amplified from cDNA with the immunoSEQ multiplex PCR, producing 87-bp fragments spanning the CDR3 region. Sequencing of the amplicons was performed on the Illumina HiSeq platform. Per the original workflow: Synthetic template baselines were used to correct PCR bias computationally, reads within Hamming distance 2 were collapsed, and singletons that could not be merged were discarded. By aligning reads against IMGT, V, D and J genes, CDR3 length, and insertions or deletions at six rearrangement sites were assigned. Clonotype counts were normalized to sorted cell number within each subset before computing true diversity and Gini coefficients with the tcR R package. The overlap coefficient, calculated on TCRB nucleotide sequences, was used to quantify repertoire sharing. Out-of-frame TCRB sequences from naive cells were analyzed to stand in for the pre-selection repertoire. TCRdb obtained this table from immuneACCESS and retained in-frame rearrangements with V and J assigned. These tables miss some clones; where compared with another copy, unresolved V genes account for less than half of the shortfall, and the remainder is unexplained. That table is the source of V, J and clone size, and D and trimming were worked out from the DNA. In this sample the table shows a few hundred thousand clones, approximately 15% of which occur a single time. Jointly, the top ten make up about 0.018% of the sample.

What was sequenced was naive CD4+ T cells from blood. In light of the paper, this sample's cell subset or site label describes: true naive CD4+ T cells. The receptor's source is a man aged 25 to 45 with type 1 diabetes. In this chain, TRBV13 is recombined with TRBJ2-2; TRBD2 is perhaps the D gene, given 6 matching bases. CDR3 loop: CASSLTGTLGTGELFF. The sequenced DNA is TGTGCCAGCAGCCTCACCGGGACTCTAGGGACCGGGGAGCTGTTTTTT.